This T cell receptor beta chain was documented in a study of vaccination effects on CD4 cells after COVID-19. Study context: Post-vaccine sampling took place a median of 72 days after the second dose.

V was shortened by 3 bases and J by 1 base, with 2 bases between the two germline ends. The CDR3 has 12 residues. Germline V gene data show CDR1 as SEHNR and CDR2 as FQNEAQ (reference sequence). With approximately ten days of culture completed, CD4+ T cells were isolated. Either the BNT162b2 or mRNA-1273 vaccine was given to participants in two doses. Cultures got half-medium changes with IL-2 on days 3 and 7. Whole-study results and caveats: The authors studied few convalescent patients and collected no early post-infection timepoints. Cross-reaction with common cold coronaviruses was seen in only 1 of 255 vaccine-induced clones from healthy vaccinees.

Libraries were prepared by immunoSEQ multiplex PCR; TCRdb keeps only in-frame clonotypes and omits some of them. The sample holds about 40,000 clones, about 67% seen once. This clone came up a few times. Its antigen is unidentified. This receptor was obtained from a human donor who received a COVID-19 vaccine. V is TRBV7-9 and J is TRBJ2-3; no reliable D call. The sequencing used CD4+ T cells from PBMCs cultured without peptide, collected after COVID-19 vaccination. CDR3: CASSLGTDTQYF. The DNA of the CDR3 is TGTGCCAGCAGCTTGGGCACAGATACGCAGTATTTT.